This TCR beta chain was sequenced during a study of tumor-infiltrating lymphocytes in primary liver carcinoma. Findings and limits, study-wide: Tumor samples exhibited a significantly greater top-250-clone fraction than blood samples (p = 0.039).

In regard to this clonotype: Its antigen remains unidentified.

Making TCR beta cDNA involved roughly 0.55 ug total RNA and a constant-region primer. Three rounds of nested multiplex PCR with slightly modified ARM-PCR produced TCR beta libraries. TCRdb reprocessed the multiplex PCR reads via MiXCR and lists one record per CDR3 protein. The profile shows 310,000 or so distinct CDR3 sequences, around 60% of them singletons. In addition to blood RNA drawn from unsorted whole blood, germline DNA was extracted. Donors were untreated and chronically infected with HBV. Sequences were obtained from peripheral blood. The origin of this receptor is a man aged 35-49 years with primary liver carcinoma and hepatitis B virus infection.

The CDR3 loop reads CASSIRQGTYEQYF. The CDR3 DNA is TGTGCCAGCAGCATCCGTCAGGGGACCTACGAGCAGTACTTC. The chain combines TRBV13 with TRBJ2-7; the D gene is possibly TRBD1 (6 bases). Germline V lookup: CDR1 PRHDT, CDR2 FYEKMQ (reference sequence). This CDR3 comprises 14 residues. Trimming stripped 5 bases from V and 2 bases from J, with 13 bases between.